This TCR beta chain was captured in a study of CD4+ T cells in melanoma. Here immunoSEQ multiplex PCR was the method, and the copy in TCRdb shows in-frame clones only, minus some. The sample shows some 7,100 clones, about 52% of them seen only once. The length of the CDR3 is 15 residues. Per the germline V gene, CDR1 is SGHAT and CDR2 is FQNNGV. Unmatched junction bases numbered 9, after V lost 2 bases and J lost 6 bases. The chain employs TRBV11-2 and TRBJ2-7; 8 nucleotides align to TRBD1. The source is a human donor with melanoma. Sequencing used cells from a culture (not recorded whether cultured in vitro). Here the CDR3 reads CASSLYRGNFPEQYF. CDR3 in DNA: TGTGCCAGCAGCTTATACAGGGGGAACTTTCCCGAGCAGTACTTC.